The entry below describes one T cell receptor beta chain. V trimming: 0 bases; J trimming: 0 bases; junction bases outside the gene matches: 5. This CDR3 is 18 amino acids long. CDR1 is MNHEY, CDR2 SMNVEV, per germline (reference sequence). These data are taken from a study of blood T cell repertoires in COVID-19. This table comes from immunoSEQ multiplex PCR, and its TCRdb copy is limited to in-frame clones, with some not included. The sample yields 200,000 to 250,000 clones, more than 70% seen once. This chain connects TRBV27 to TRBJ2-2; TRBD2 matches at 9 bases. The sequencing input was PBMCs or T cells enriched from blood (not recorded which). The TCR comes from a woman in her forties or fifties who had recovered from COVID-19. The CDR3 here is CASSLSRLAGANTGELFF. DNA of the CDR3: TGTGCCAGCAGTTTATCGAGGTTAGCGGGGGCGAACACCGGGGAGCTGTTTTTT.